The 25 T cell receptor beta chains below were found in one sample sequenced in a study of cytotoxic CD8 clonotypes in ibrutinib-treated CLL. Data came from immunoSEQ multiplex PCR; TCRdb stores just in-frame clones and leaves some out. The table has about 57,000 clones, roughly three fifths seen once. The source was PBMCs, collected after 24 months of ibrutinib treatment. Source of these receptors: a human donor with chronic lymphocytic leukemia.

In its sample, this clone was seen a few times. V gene TRBV19 combines with J gene TRBJ1-5, with D possibly being TRBD1 (5 bases). The V gene's germline CDR1 is LNHDA and CDR2 SQIVND (reference sequence). V lost 5 bases and J 4 bases, leaving 9 bases between the germline ends. The CDR3 consists of 13 residues. DNA of the CDR3: TGTGCCAGTAGTGTTGGGGGGAATCAGCCCCAGCATTTT. This gives the protein CASSVGGNQPQHF. Combining the CDR3 with reference TRBV19 and TRBJ1-5 gives the whole variable domain DGGITQSPKYLFRKEGQNVTLSCEQNLNHDAMYWYRQDPGQGLRLIYYSQIVNDFQKGDIAEGYSVSREKKESFPLTVTSAQKNPTAFYLCASSVGGNQPQHFGDGTRLSIL.

Ten or more counts support this clone. This chain connects TRBV18 to TRBJ1-5; the D is unclear. Germline-derived CDR1 and CDR2 are KGHSH and LQKENI. Trimming shortened V by 2 bases and J by 8 bases, and 10 bases separated the two germline ends. This CDR3 is 13 amino acids long. CDR3 region: CASSPSGIEPQHF. CDR3 in DNA: TGTGCCAGCTCACCATCAGGTATTGAGCCCCAGCATTTT.

V gene TRBV7-5 combines with J gene TRBJ2-7; the table's TRBD1 call for D was not verified on the DNA. TRBV7-5 is classified as a pseudogene. This CDR3 has 15 amino acids. The CDR3 coding sequence is TGTGTCAGAAGTCGAAGACAGAGCTACTCCTACGAGCAGTACGTC. Its protein product is CVRSRRQSYSYEQYV.

V usage is TRBV20-1 and J usage is TRBJ2-7; no firm D call. The germline V gene has CDR1 DFQATT and CDR2 SNEGSKA (reference sequence). The CDR3 runs 11 residues. Trimming removed 6 bases from V and 3 bases from J, with 9 bases in between. CDR3 nucleotides: TGCAGTGCGCTGGACGGCTACGAGCAGTACTTC. Translating gives CSALDGYEQYF.

The chain carries TRBV11-2 and TRBJ2-1; possibly TRBD1 for D (6 bases). The CDR3 contains 17 residues. V dropped 3 bases and J dropped 3 bases, with 18 bases sitting between them. CDR1 and CDR2 (germline): SGHAT, FQNNGV. Here the CDR3 reads CASSFRGGQNLYNEQFF. The CDR3 bases are TGTGCCAGCAGCTTCAGAGGAGGACAGAACCTCTACAATGAGCAGTTCTTC. The whole variable domain, remainder taken from reference TRBV11-2 and TRBJ2-1, is EAGVAQSPRYKIIEKRQSVAFWCNPISGHATLYWYQQILGQGPKLLIQFQNNGVVDDSQLPKDRFSAERLKGVDSTLKIQPAKLEDSAVYLCASSFRGGQNLYNEQFFGPGTRLTVL.

With respect to this clone: A junction end diverges from the germline sequence, so it may reflect a read error. The V gene is TRBV5-1, the J gene TRBJ2-1; D possibly corresponds to TRBD2 (6 bases). Germline CDR1 SGHRS, CDR2 YFSETQ. CDR3 length: 14 residues. The CDR3 bases are TGTGCCAGCAGCTTGGGACTTCCGGTTGGGGAGCAGTTCTTC. It translates to CASSLGLPVGEQFF.

This chain connects TRBV6-5 to TRBJ2-2; D not resolved. The V gene lost 0 bases and the J gene lost 8 bases, with 7 bases spanning the gap. The CDR3 spans 13 residues. CDR1 MNHEY and CDR2 SVGAGI come from the germline V gene. The CDR3 protein is CASSYSGGGELFF. The CDR3 DNA follows: TGTGCCAGCAGTTACTCGGGTGGAGGGGAGCTGTTTTTT.

The V call is TRBV14, the J call TRBJ2-7; a weak D match, TRBD2 (6 bases). Trimming removed 7 bases from V and 4 bases from J, with 29 bases in between. The CDR3 covers 18 residues. Germline V lookup: CDR1 SGHDN, CDR2 FVKESK. CDR3 amino acids: CASTPQRANAEIFYEQYV. The CDR3 DNA reads TGTGCCAGCACCCCCCAGCGGGCCAATGCCGAAATCTTTTACGAGCAGTACGTC.

The V gene is TRBV28, the J gene TRBJ2-4; perhaps D is TRBD1 or TRBD2 (5 bases each). This CDR3 region has 12 residues. Trimming shortened V by 9 bases and J by 6 bases, and 12 bases separated the two germline ends. Germline CDR1 MDHEN, CDR2 SYDVKM. CDR3 residues: CASLLRGNIQYF. CDR3 sequence (DNA): TGTGCCAGTCTCCTGAGGGGAAACATTCAGTACTTC.

This clone has a handful of counts. This chain connects TRBV30 to TRBJ2-2, with 9 bases fitting TRBD1. The CDR3 sequence is 16 residues long. The ends lost 0 bases at V and 5 bases at J; junction bases unmatched: 7. From germline, CDR1 is GTSNPN and CDR2 SVGIG (reference sequence). The CDR3 sequence is CAWSVPRTGETGELFF. The CDR3 DNA follows: TGTGCCTGGAGTGTGCCTCGGACAGGGGAGACCGGGGAGCTGTTTTTT.

The chain carries TRBV4-1 and TRBJ2-7; the D gene is possibly TRBD2 (6 bases). Germline V lookup: CDR1 MGHRA, CDR2 YSYEKL. Trimming pared 10 bases from V and 2 bases from J, leaving 18 bases between. CDR3 length equals 14 residues. CDR3 in amino acids: CAIHLGLSAYEQYV. The CDR3 bases are TGCGCCATCCACCTGGGACTCTCGGCCTACGAGCAGTACGTC.

This chain joins TRBV19 and TRBJ2-5, with 9 bases that match TRBD1. The germline CDR1 and CDR2 sequences are LNHDA and SQIVND (reference sequence). V was pared by 5 bases and J by 3 bases, with 10 bases of the junction left unmatched. The CDR3 consists of 16 residues. The DNA for the CDR3 is TGTGCCAGTAGTCCCGGGACAGGGAGAACAAAAGAGACCCAGTACTTC. It is translated as CASSPGTGRTKETQYF.

CDR3 bases: TGTGCCAGTAGTATGTCGGCAGGGGATGGCTACACCTTC. It yields the protein CASSMSAGDGYTF. This chain uses TRBV19 with TRBJ1-2; TRBD1 might be the D (6 bases). The CDR3 has 13 residues. Germline-derived CDR1 and CDR2 are LNHDA and SQIVND (reference sequence). Trimming removed 3 bases from V and 6 bases from J, with 11 bases in between.

V and J are TRBV7-9 and TRBJ2-5; 13 nucleotides align to TRBD2. This CDR3 is 16 amino acids long. Germline assignment: CDR1 SEHNR and CDR2 FQNEAQ (reference sequence). V dropped 5 bases and J dropped 5; count of bases not matched to a gene: 8. CDR3 amino acids: CASSPATSGGPETQYF. The CDR3 bases are TGTGCCAGCAGCCCGGCGACTAGCGGGGGGCCTGAGACCCAGTACTTC.

V and J are TRBV6-5 and TRBJ1-5; TRBD1 matches 11 bases. There are 15 residues in the CDR3. CDR1 and CDR2 from the germline V gene are MNHEY and SVGAGI. The V gene end was trimmed by 6 bases and the J gene end by 7 bases; junction bases not matched to a gene: 8. CDR3 nucleotide sequence: TGTGCCAGCAGCCGAGGGACAGGGGGTTGGCAGCCCCAGCATTTT. This sequence encodes CASSRGTGGWQPQHF.

This chain links TRBV14 with TRBJ2-1; TRBD2 matches 8 bases. The CDR3 runs to 15 residues. V was clipped by 5 bases and J by 6 bases; unmatched bases: 9. Germline CDR1 and CDR2: SGHDN and FVKESK. In nucleotides, the CDR3 is TGTGCCAGCAGCGAGAGGCGAGCGGGGGTCAATGAGCAGTTCTTC. Its protein product is CASSERRAGVNEQFF. Full variable domain (outside the CDR3, taken from reference TRBV14 and TRBJ2-1): EAGVTQFPSHSVIEKGQTVTLRCDPISGHDNLYWYRRVMGKEIKFLLHFVKESKQDESGMPNNRFLAERTGGTYSTLKVQPAELEDSGVYFCASSERRAGVNEQFFGPGTRLTVL.

This clone was observed at least ten times. The chain links TRBV27 to TRBJ1-2, with 7 bases that match TRBD1. Per the germline V gene, CDR1 is MNHEY and CDR2 is SMNVEV (reference sequence). After removal of 2 bases from V and 6 bases from J, the junction contained 6 bases not matched to a gene. The CDR3 is made up of 14 amino acids. This chain's CDR3 is CASSLGSGGHGYTF. CDR3 coding DNA: TGTGCCAGCAGTTTAGGGTCAGGGGGACATGGCTACACCTTC.

By share of the sample, this clone is large (0.1 to 1%). The chain couples TRBV28 to TRBJ2-7; TRBD2 matches 7 bases. The V and J ends lost 3 bases and 4 bases, in that order; junction bases with no gene match: 6. The CDR3 is 14 amino acids. The germline gives CDR1 MDHEN, CDR2 SYDVKM. The CDR3 bases are TGTGCCAGCAGTTTTTCTGTAGCGGGTTACGAGCAGTACTTC. It specifies CASSFSVAGYEQYF.

This chain links TRBV7-9 with TRBJ2-5; the match to TRBD2 covers 8 bases. The germline gives CDR1 SEHNR, CDR2 FQNEAQ (reference sequence). J gave up 9 bases and V 7 bases, and 7 bases lay outside the gene matches. The CDR3 length is 12 residues. The CDR3 loop reads CASKGAGVAQYF. Here the CDR3 DNA reads TGTGCCAGCAAGGGAGCGGGGGTGGCCCAGTACTTC.

In this sample, this clone turned up a few times. The chain carries TRBV20-1 and TRBJ1-1; D unresolved. Germline V gene sequence: CDR1 DFQATT, CDR2 SNEGSKA (reference sequence). This CDR3 is built from 11 residues. V lost 6 bases and J 8 bases, leaving 13 bases between the germline ends. The CDR3 loop is CSASLLVEAFF. DNA for the CDR3: TGCAGTGCCTCGCTGCTGGTAGAAGCTTTCTTT.

With regard to this clone: The junction does not match germline at one end; this may be a read error. The J gene is TRBJ2-2, the V gene TRBV7-9; D uncertain. Germline values: CDR1 SEHNR, CDR2 FQNEAQ (reference sequence). The CDR3 contains 13 residues. CDR3 region: CASRFAVTGELFF. Here the CDR3 DNA reads TGTGCCAGCCGCTTTGCCGTAACCGGGGAGCTGTTTTTT.

V gene TRBV7-2 combines with J gene TRBJ1-2, with D possibly TRBD1 on 6 matching bases. The V gene's germline CDR1 is SGHTA and CDR2 FQGNSA. This CDR3 contains 14 residues. Trimming shortened V by 5 bases and J by 3 bases, and 13 bases separated the two germline ends. CDR3 sequence reads: CASSPLGGHYGYTF. CDR3 coding DNA: TGTGCCAGCAGCCCGTTGGGGGGCCACTATGGCTACACCTTC. Based on the CDR3 plus reference TRBV7-2 and TRBJ1-2, the full variable domain is GAGVSQSPSNKVTEKGKDVELRCDPISGHTALYWYRQSLGQGLEFLIYFQGNSAPDKSGLPSDRFSAERTGGSVSTLTIQRTQQEDSAVYLCASSPLGGHYGYTFGSGTRLTVV.

This chain links TRBV6-4 with TRBJ1-1; D is perhaps TRBD1 (5 bases). The CDR3 is made up of 13 amino acids. The germline V gene encodes CDR1 MRHNA and CDR2 SNTAGT. The V gene lost 4 bases and the J gene lost 8 bases, with 14 bases spanning the gap. CDR3 bases: TGTGCCAGCAGTGGGGGGTCGACAGTAGAAGCTTTCTTT. Encoded protein: CASSGGSTVEAFF.

This chain connects TRBV25-1 to TRBJ1-1; tentative D call: TRBD1 (5 bases). The V end lost 5 bases, the J end lost 7 bases, and 20 bases lay between the germline ends. The CDR3 contains 15 residues. Germline assignment: CDR1 MGHDK and CDR2 SYGVNS. CDR3 sequence (DNA): TGTGCCAGCAGTCTACCCTCTCAATACAGGATTGAAGCTTTCTTT. Amino acids: CASSLPSQYRIEAFF.

This clone was picked up a small number of times. This chain uses TRBV5-6 with TRBJ2-5; weak D call: TRBD1 (6 bases). Trimming stripped 4 bases from V and 2 bases from J, with 12 bases between. Germline loops: CDR1 SGHDT, CDR2 YYEEEE. The CDR3 consists of 14 residues. The CDR3 DNA follows: TGTGCCAGCAGCCCTAGGACAGCTCAAGAGACCCAGTACTTC. This encodes CASSPRTAQETQYF.